The entry that follows covers one T cell receptor beta chain sequence. No antigen is known for it. This sample stems from a study of T-cell memory formation after mild COVID-19. Study-level findings and limits: Contracting clones from day 15 to 85 showed balanced CD4/CD8; later expanders favored CD4+.

Deletions cut 2 bases from V and 9 bases from J, with 14 bases between. The CDR3 sequence is 13 residues long. CDR1 is MNHEY and CDR2 is SVGEGT in the germline V gene. 5'RACE primed at constant segments yielded TCR alpha and TCR beta cDNA libraries bearing sample barcodes and UMIs. Using its own MiXCR run on the 5' RACE reads, TCRdb lists one record per CDR3 protein. The sample lists about 210,000 distinct CDR3 sequences, 8% to 11% occurring once. The sequence came from a man aged 18 to 30 who had mild COVID-19 (a few samples of this study predate the infection). Cell type and time point are not known. The sample consisted of PBMCs or a T cell subset sorted from them (not recorded which). This chain links TRBV6-2 or TRBV6-3 with TRBJ2-7; D is uncertain. CDR3 sequence: CASSYPAKVSQYF. CDR3 bases: TGTGCCAGCAGTTACCCTGCGAAGGTTTCGCAGTACTTC.